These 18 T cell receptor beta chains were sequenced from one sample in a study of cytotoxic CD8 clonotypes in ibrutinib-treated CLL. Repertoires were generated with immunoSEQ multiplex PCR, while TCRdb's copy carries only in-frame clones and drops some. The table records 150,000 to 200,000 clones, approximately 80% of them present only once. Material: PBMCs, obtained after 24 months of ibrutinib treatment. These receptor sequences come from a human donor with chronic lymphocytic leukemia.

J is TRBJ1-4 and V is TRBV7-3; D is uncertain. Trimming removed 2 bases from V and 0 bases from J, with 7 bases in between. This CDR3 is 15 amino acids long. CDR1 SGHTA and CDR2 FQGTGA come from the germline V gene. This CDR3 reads CASSLGVTTNEKLFF. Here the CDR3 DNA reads TGTGCCAGCAGCTTAGGGGTTACAACTAATGAAAAACTGTTTTTT.

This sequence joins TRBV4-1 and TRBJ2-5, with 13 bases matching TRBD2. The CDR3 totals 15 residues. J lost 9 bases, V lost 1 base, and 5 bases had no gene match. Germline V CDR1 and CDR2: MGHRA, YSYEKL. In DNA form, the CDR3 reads TGCGCCAGCAGCCAAGTACTAGCGGGGGGGTCGGCCCAGTACTTC. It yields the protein CASSQVLAGGSAQYF.

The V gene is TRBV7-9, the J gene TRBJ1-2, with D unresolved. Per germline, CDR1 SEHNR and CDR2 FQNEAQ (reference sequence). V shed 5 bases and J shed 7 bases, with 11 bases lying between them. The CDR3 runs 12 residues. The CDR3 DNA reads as TGTGCCAGCAGCCGGGAGGTGGGTGGCTACACCTTC. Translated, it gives CASSREVGGYTF.

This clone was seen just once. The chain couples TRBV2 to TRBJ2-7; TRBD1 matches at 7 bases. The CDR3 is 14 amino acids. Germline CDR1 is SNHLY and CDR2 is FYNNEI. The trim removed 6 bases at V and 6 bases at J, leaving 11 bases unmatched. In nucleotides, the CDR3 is TGTGCCAGCAGGAGGATAAGGGGGCCGAGCGAGCAGTACTTC. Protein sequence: CASRRIRGPSEQYF.

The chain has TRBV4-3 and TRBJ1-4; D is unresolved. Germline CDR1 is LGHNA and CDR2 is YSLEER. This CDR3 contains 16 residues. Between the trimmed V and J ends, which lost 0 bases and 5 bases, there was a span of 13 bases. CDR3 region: CASSQDSAGPNEKLFF. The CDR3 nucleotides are TGCGCCAGCAGCCAAGATTCGGCAGGTCCAAATGAAAAACTGTTTTTT.

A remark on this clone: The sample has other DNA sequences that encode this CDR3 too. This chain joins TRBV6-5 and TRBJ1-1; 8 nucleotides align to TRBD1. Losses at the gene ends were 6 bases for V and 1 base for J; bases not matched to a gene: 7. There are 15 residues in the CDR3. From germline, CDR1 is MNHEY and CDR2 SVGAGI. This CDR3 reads CASSPRQGRNTEAFF. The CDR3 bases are TGTGCCAGCAGCCCCCGACAGGGGCGGAACACTGAAGCTTTCTTT.

The CDR3 sequence is CASSPGLGLTYNEQFF. CDR3 bases: TGTGCCAGTAGTCCCGGGCTAGGGTTAACCTACAATGAGCAGTTCTTC. The chain is built from TRBV19 and TRBJ2-1; D gene uncertain. Trimming left V 5 bases short and J 2 bases short, with 16 bases between. This CDR3 is built from 16 residues. Germline assignment: CDR1 LNHDA and CDR2 SQIVND (reference sequence).

Here the CDR3 DNA reads TGTGCCAGCAGCCCCGGGATCGGAGGGAACTATGGCTACACCTTC. This codes for CASSPGIGGNYGYTF. The rearrangement uses TRBV25-1 and TRBJ1-2; no firm D call. Germline values: CDR1 MGHDK, CDR2 SYGVNS. Trimming removed 6 bases from V and 2 bases from J, with 16 bases in between. The CDR3 is 15 residues long.

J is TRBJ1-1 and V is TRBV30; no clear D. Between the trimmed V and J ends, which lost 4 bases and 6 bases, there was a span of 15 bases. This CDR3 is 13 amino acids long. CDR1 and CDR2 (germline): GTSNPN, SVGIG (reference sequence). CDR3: CAWNQFPGAEAFF. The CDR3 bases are TGTGCCTGGAATCAGTTCCCCGGGGCTGAAGCTTTCTTT.

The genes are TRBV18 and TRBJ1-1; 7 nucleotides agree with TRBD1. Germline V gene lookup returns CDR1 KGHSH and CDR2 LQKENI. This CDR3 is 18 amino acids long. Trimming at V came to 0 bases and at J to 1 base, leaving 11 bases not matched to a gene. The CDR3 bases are TGTGCCAGCTCACCACCAAACGCTGCGGGACAGAGGAACACTGAAGCTTTCTTT. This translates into CASSPPNAAGQRNTEAFF. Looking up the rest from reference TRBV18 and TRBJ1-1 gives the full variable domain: NAGVMQNPRHLVRRRGQEARLRCSPMKGHSHVYWYRQLPEEGLKFMVYLQKENIIDESGMPKERFSAEFPKEGPSILRIQQVVRGDSAAYFCASSPPNAAGQRNTEAFFGQGTRLTVV.

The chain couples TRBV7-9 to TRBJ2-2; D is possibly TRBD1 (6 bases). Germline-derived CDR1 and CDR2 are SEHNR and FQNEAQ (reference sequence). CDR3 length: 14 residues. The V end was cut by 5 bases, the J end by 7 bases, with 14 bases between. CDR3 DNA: TGTGCCAGCAGCCTTACAGGGTTTGACGGGGAGCTGTTTTTT. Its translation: CASSLTGFDGELFF.

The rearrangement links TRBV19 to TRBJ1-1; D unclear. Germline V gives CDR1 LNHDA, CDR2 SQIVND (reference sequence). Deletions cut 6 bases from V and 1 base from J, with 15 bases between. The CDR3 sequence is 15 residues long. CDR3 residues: CASRKGFFRNTEAFF. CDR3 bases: TGTGCCAGTAGGAAGGGTTTTTTTCGGAACACTGAAGCTTTCTTT.

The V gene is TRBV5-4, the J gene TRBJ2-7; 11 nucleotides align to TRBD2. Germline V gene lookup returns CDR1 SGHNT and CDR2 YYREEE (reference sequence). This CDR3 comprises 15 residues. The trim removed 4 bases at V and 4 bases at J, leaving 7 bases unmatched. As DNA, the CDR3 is TGTGCCAGCAGCCCTAGACTAGCGGGAAAGTACGAGCAGTACTTC. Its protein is CASSPRLAGKYEQYF.

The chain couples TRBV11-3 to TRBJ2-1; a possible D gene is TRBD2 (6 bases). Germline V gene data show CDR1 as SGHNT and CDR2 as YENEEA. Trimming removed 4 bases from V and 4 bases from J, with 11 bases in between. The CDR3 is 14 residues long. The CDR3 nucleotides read TGTGCCAGCAGCTGGGGAGGAGAATACAATGAGCAGTTCTTC. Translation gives CASSWGGEYNEQFF.

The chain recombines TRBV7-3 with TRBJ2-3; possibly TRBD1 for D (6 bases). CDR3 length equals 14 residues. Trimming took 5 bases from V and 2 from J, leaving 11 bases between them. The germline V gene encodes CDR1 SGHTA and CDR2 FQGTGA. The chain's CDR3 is CASSHDRSTDTQYF. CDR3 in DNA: TGTGCCAGCAGCCACGACAGGTCCACAGATACGCAGTATTTT.

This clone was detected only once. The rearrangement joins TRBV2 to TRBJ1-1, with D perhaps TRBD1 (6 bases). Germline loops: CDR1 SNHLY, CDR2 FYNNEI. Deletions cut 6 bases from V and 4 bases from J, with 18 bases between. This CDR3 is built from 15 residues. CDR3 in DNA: TGTGCCAGCAGGGAGCAAGGGGGAGGGTTCACTGAAGCTTTCTTT. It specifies CASREQGGGFTEAFF.

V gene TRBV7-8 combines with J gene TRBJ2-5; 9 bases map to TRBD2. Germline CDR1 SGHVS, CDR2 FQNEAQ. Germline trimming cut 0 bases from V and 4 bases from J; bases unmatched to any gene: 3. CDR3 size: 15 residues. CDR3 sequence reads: CASSLAVAGVETQYF. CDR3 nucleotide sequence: TGTGCCAGCAGCTTAGCGGTAGCGGGAGTAGAGACCCAGTACTTC.

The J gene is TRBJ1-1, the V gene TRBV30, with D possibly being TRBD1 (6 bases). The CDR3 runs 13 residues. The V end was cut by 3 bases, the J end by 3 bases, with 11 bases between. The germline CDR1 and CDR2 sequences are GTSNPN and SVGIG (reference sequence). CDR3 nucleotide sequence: TGTGCCTGGAGCCGGGGGCAGGACACTGAAGCTTTCTTT. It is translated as CAWSRGQDTEAFF.